A selection of T cell receptor beta chains follows, all from one sample in a study of control samples from healthy donors and cancer patients. The assay was immunoSEQ multiplex PCR, and TCRdb's table has in-frame clones only and misses some. The sample lists over 100,000 clones, around 88% occurring once. The sample taken for sequencing was blood. Source of these receptors: a woman aged 45-65 years in good health. The CDR3 runs from the conserved cysteine through the conserved F or W. A D gene is named only where the DNA matches it firmly. The size of a clone is reported for some rows only, either as once, few or many, or as a class for expanded clones.

-	TRBV7-3	-	TRBJ1-3	CASSSPSEDTIYF	TGTGCCAGCAGCTCCCCTTCGGAGGACACCATATATTTT
-	TRBV15	-	TRBJ1-1	CATSRWGVGEAFF	TGTGCCACCAGCAGATGGGGGGTGGGAGAAGCTTTCTTT
-	TRBV25-1	-	TRBJ1-2	CASTPESGSYGYTF	TGTGCCAGCACCCCCGAATCTGGTTCCTATGGCTACACCTTC
-	TRBV30	-	TRBJ1-2	CAWSEVSRGYYGYTF	TGTGCCTGGAGTGAAGTTAGTAGGGGGTACTATGGCTACACCTTC
-	TRBV7-2	-	TRBJ2-3	CASSLASRVDTQYF	TGTGCCAGCAGCTTAGCGAGCAGAGTAGATACGCAGTATTTT
TRBD1	TRBV6-5	-	TRBJ2-1	CASSYRGQTYNEQFF	TGTGCCAGCAGTTATCGGGGACAGACCTACAATGAGCAGTTCTTC
-	TRBV7-9	-	TRBJ2-7	CASSLVDYEQYF	TGTGCCAGCAGCTTAGTCGACTACGAGCAGTACTTC
-	TRBV16	-	TRBJ2-3	CASSLTVPSTDTQYF	TGTGCCAGCAGCCTGACCGTCCCTAGCACAGATACGCAGTATTTT
-	TRBV6-6	-	TRBJ1-3	CASSQGGLRSGNTIYF	TGTGCCAGCAGCCAAGGGGGTCTACGCTCTGGAAACACCATATATTTT
-	TRBV6-2/TRBV6-3	once	TRBJ2-7	CASSGQSYEQYF	TGTGCCAGCAGTGGGCAGTCCTACGAGCAGTACTTC
-	TRBV6-1	-	TRBJ1-3	CASSELGNTIYF	TGTGCCAGCAGTGAACTCGGAAACACCATATATTTT
TRBD1	TRBV7-8	-	TRBJ2-4	CASSLGTGGRNIQYF	TGTGCCAGCAGCTTAGGGACAGGGGGCAGAAACATTCAGTACTTC
TRBD2	TRBV10-3	-	TRBJ2-1	CAIREKAGGPSNEQFF	TGTGCCATCAGGGAAAAAGCGGGAGGGCCTAGTAATGAGCAGTTCTTC
TRBD1	TRBV6-4	-	TRBJ2-5	CASSDPPRDRGLCVTQYF	TGTGCCAGCAGTGACCCTCCCCGGGACAGGGGGCTTTGTGTGACCCAGTACTTC
-	TRBV12-5	-	TRBJ2-4	CASGRSGAAKNIQYF	TGTGCTAGTGGCCGCTCCGGAGCAGCCAAAAACATTCAGTACTTC
-	TRBV5-3	few	TRBJ1-6	CARSLGACYPYSPLHF	TGTGCCAGAAGCCTAGGGGCCTGTTACCCTTATTCACCCCTCCACTTT
-	TRBV9	few	TRBJ2-3	CASSVLGETGRSTDTQYF	TGTGCCAGCAGCGTGCTGGGTGAAACAGGTCGGTCGACAGATACGCAGTATTTT
-	TRBV7-6	-	TRBJ2-3	CASTQGNRGTDTQYF	TGTGCCAGCACCCAAGGCAACAGGGGCACAGATACGCAGTATTTT
-	TRBV2	-	TRBJ1-2	CASSSVGRQIGYTF	TGTGCCAGCAGTTCGGTGGGGCGACAGATTGGCTACACCTTC
-	TRBV3-1/TRBV3-2	once	TRBJ2-7	CASSQIYEQYF	TGTGCCAGCAGCCAAATCTACGAGCAGTACTTC
TRBD2	TRBV5-1	-	TRBJ2-7	CASSAGGLGTGTSYEQYF	TGCGCCAGCAGCGCGGGGGGCCTCGGAACCGGGACTTCCTACGAGCAGTACTTC
-	TRBV30	-	TRBJ1-1	CAWSGYEEVPRDMNTEAFF	TGTGCCTGGAGTGGCTATGAGGAGGTCCCCAGGGATATGAACACTGAAGCTTTCTTT